The rows below give T cell receptor beta chains drawn from one sample of a study of regulatory T cells in long-lasting Graves disease. MiXCR, applied by TCRdb to the multiplex PCR reads, yields one record per CDR3 protein. The profile covers 350,000 to 500,000 distinct CDR3 sequences, with roughly 23% appearing a single time and around 15% taken by the ten largest. The sequencing here drew on peripheral blood mononuclear cells (PBMCs), taken when the disease was refractory, from a patient treated with antithyroid drugs. The receptors originated from a female donor with Graves disease. CDR3s include the opening cysteine and the closing phenylalanine or tryptophan. The order of the fields is clone size, J gene, D gene, V gene, CDR3 protein, CDR3 DNA. A D gene is named only where the DNA matches it firmly. Some rows mark clone size as missing; the rest say once, few, many or name a class of expanded clone.

NA,TRBJ1-2,NA,TRBV6-1,CASSEEGSYGYTF,TGTGCCAGCAGTGAAGAAGGGAGCTATGGCTACACCTTC
NA,TRBJ1-4,NA,TRBV29-1,CSVEEGTWGGEKLFF,TGCAGCGTTGAAGAGGGGACTTGGGGGGGTGAAAAACTGTTTTTT
NA,TRBJ2-2,TRBD1,TRBV9,CASSVGTGGHTGELFF,TGTGCCAGCAGCGTAGGAACAGGGGGTCACACCGGGGAGCTGTTTTTT
many,TRBJ2-7,TRBD2,TRBV28,CASSLSGTKLYEQYF,TGTGCCAGCAGTTTATCAGGGACTAAACTCTACGAGCAGTACTTC
NA,TRBJ2-7,TRBD2,TRBV28,CASTPSGSLYEQYF,TGTGCCAGCACACCGAGCGGGAGCCTTTACGAGCAGTACTTC
few,TRBJ2-5,TRBD1,TRBV4-1,CASSRGQGVGETQYF,TGCGCCAGCAGCCGAGGACAGGGGGTGGGAGAGACCCAGTACTTC
many,TRBJ2-7,NA,TRBV6-1,CASTGGYEQYF,TGTGCCAGCACAGGGGGGTACGAGCAGTACTTC
NA,TRBJ2-7,NA,TRBV7-3,CASSQRGGFGEQYF,TGTGCCAGCAGTCAAAGGGGTGGATTTGGGGAGCAGTACTTC
many,TRBJ2-4,NA,TRBV5-1,CASSLKVGGPNIQYF,TGCGCCAGCAGCTTGAAAGTGGGAGGACCAAACATTCAGTACTTC
few,TRBJ1-4,NA,TRBV28,CASSVGGSTNEKLFF,TGTGCCAGCAGCGTTGGGGGGTCGACTAATGAAAAACTGTTTTTT
few,TRBJ2-2,NA,TRBV12-3/TRBV12-4,CASSFDGELFF,TGTGCCAGCAGTTTTGACGGGGAGCTGTTTTTT
many,TRBJ1-4,TRBD1,TRBV28,CASSRTGGVLF,TGTGCCAGCAGTAGAACAGGGGGAGTACTTTTT
NA,TRBJ2-5,NA,TRBV20-1,CSAQGRLQEETQYF,TGCAGTGCTCAGGGACGGCTACAAGAAGAGACCCAGTACTTC
NA,TRBJ2-2,TRBD2,TRBV19,CASRPLPGGFTGELFF,TGTGCCAGTAGGCCTCTCCCGGGGGGATTCACCGGGGAGCTGTTTTTT
few,TRBJ2-2,NA,TRBV29-1,CTAYVPDTGELFF,TGCACCGCTTACGTCCCGGACACCGGGGAGCTGTTTTTT
NA,TRBJ1-2,NA,TRBV5-4,CASSLYQTSYGYTF,TGTGCCAGCAGCTTGTATCAGACGAGCTATGGCTACACCTTC
NA,TRBJ1-1,NA,TRBV19,CASSRDGVNTEAFF,TGTGCCAGTAGTAGGGACGGTGTAAACACTGAAGCTTTCTTT
NA,TRBJ2-4,NA,TRBV20-1,CSARDLEQSKAKNIQYF,TGCAGTGCTAGAGATCTGGAGCAGTCCAAAGCCAAAAACATTCAGTACTTC
NA,TRBJ2-2,TRBD1,TRBV27,CASNPGTATTGELFF,TGTGCCAGCAACCCCGGGACAGCGACGACCGGGGAGCTGTTTTTT
many,TRBJ2-7,NA,TRBV12-3/TRBV12-4,CASSLPRLVGARSYEQYF,TGTGCCAGCAGCCTACCGCGTTTGGTCGGGGCTAGATCCTACGAGCAGTACTTC
few,TRBJ2-3,TRBD2,TRBV2,CASKDGGSTDTPYF,TGTGCCAGCAAGGATGGCGGGAGCACAGATACGCCGTATTTT
NA,TRBJ2-6,TRBD2,TRBV2,CASSERGGGSSGANVLTF,TGTGCCAGCAGTGAACGGGGGGGCGGCAGCTCTGGGGCCAACGTCCTGACTTTC
many,TRBJ2-6,NA,TRBV7-3,CASSLQPGANVLTF,TGTGCCAGCAGCTTACAACCTGGGGCCAACGTCCTGACTTTC
many,TRBJ1-4,NA,TRBV28,CASSLKSRNGVGEKLFF,TGTGCCAGCAGTTTAAAGAGTCGAAACGGGGTAGGCGAAAAACTGTTTTTT
many,TRBJ2-7,NA,TRBV29-1,CSVATGGYEQYF,TGCAGCGTTGCCACAGGCGGCTACGAGCAGTACTTC
few,TRBJ2-1,NA,TRBV30,CAWSGGDNSYNEQFF,TGTGCCTGGAGTGGGGGGGACAACTCCTACAATGAGCAGTTCTTC
many,TRBJ1-1,NA,TRBV2,CASSVNRMNTEAFF,TGTGCCAGCAGCGTTAACAGAATGAACACTGAAGCTTTCTTT
many,TRBJ2-2,NA,TRBV29-1,CSVDSTGIGELFF,TGCAGCGTTGATTCAACAGGGATCGGGGAGCTGTTTTTT
many,TRBJ1-1,NA,TRBV20-1,CSARAWGRGTEAFF,TGCAGTGCTAGAGCTTGGGGGCGGGGGACTGAAGCTTTCTTT
many,TRBJ1-6,NA,TRBV28,CASSSLTVWDSPLHF,TGTGCCAGCAGTTCGCTCACGGTCTGGGACTCACCCCTCCACTTT
once,TRBJ1-3,NA,TRBV6-5,CASSYSYGVTGNTIYF,TGTGCCAGCAGTTACTCGTATGGGGTAACTGGAAACACCATATATTTT
many,TRBJ1-2,NA,TRBV27,CASSYQANYGYTF,TGTGCCAGCAGTTATCAAGCTAACTATGGCTACACCTTC
many,TRBJ2-2,NA,TRBV2,CASYSTTGELFF,TGTGCCAGTTATTCTACTACCGGGGAGCTGTTTTTT
many,TRBJ1-1,NA,TRBV15,CATRYGGNTEAFF,TGTGCCACCCGCTATGGCGGGAACACTGAAGCTTTCTTT
NA,TRBJ2-3,NA,TRBV20-1,CSAGPAETDTQYF,TGCAGTGCTGGCCCAGCGGAGACAGATACGCAGTATTTT
NA,TRBJ1-5,TRBD1,TRBV27,CASSLDRDNQPQHF,TGTGCCAGCAGTCTCGACAGGGATAATCAGCCCCAGCATTTT
NA,TRBJ2-4,NA,TRBV28,CASSLSRQQHSLAKNIQYF,TGTGCCAGCAGTTTATCCCGCCAACAGCACTCTTTAGCCAAAAACATTCAGTACTTC
NA,TRBJ2-1,NA,TRBV28,CASSFGIDEQFF,TGTGCCAGCAGTTTCGGGATCGATGAGCAGTTCTTC
NA,TRBJ1-1,TRBD1,TRBV5-1,CASSQKRTGNASPGTEAFF,TGCGCCAGCAGCCAAAAAAGGACAGGGAACGCCTCTCCGGGGACTGAAGCTTTCTTT
once,TRBJ2-5,TRBD2,TRBV20-1,CSGKKGLAVGYRETQYF,TGCAGTGGCAAAAAAGGACTAGCGGTGGGGTATAGGGAGACCCAGTACTTC
NA,TRBJ2-6,NA,TRBV7-9,CASSPPSSGANVLTF,TGTGCCAGCTCACCCCCTAGCTCTGGGGCCAACGTCCTGACTTTC
NA,TRBJ2-7,TRBD1,TRBV29-1,CSVTGGSSYEQYF,TGCAGCGTTACAGGGGGTAGCTCCTACGAGCAGTACTTC
few,TRBJ2-7,TRBD1,TRBV6-5,CASSYDREYEQYF,TGTGCCAGCAGTTACGACAGGGAGTACGAGCAGTACTTC